This T cell receptor beta chain was identified in a study of blood T cells in healthy people across ages. About the study: Using template switching, researchers captured about one barcoded beta molecule for each two T cells.

In each sample, at least 6 million PBMCs were isolated. There are a few counts of this clonotype. This CDR3 has 14 residues. Germline V gene sequence: CDR1 ENHRY, CDR2 SYGVKD. With 5 bases clipped from V and 0 bases from J, the junction kept 2 bases outside the gene matches. Through a sample-barcoded 5' primer and a J-beta primer mix, a second PCR was run for roughly 6 to 11 cycles. One entry per CDR3 protein, called by TCRdb with MiXCR from the 5' RACE reads. The table records roughly 1.7 million distinct CDR3 sequences, about 35% of them present only once. Sequenced: blood. The V gene is TRBV10-3, the J gene TRBJ1-1; 8 bases align to TRBD1. The receptor was isolated from a woman in her twenties or thirties in good health. The CDR3 DNA is TGTGCCATCAGTTCAGGGGGCATGAACACTGAAGCTTTCTTT. Amino acids: CAISSGGMNTEAFF.